These 3 T cell receptor beta chains were all obtained from the same sample, sequenced in a study of cytomegalovirus exposure and HLA in healthy donors (dated by TCRdb to about 2017). The library was made by the immunoSEQ multiplex PCR assay. For the multiplex PCR, a mixture combining 60 forward primers for TCR Vbeta segments and 13 reverse primers for TCR Jbeta segments was used. Not all clones reach the TCRdb copy of this immuneACCESS table, which keeps in-frame sequences only. Checked studies attribute under half of the gap to unresolved V genes and leave the rest unexplained. Present in this sample are 150,000 to 200,000 clones, around four fifths of which were seen just once. Roughly 10% of the sample belongs to the ten largest clones. The specimen sequenced was PBMCs. These receptors all stem from a man between 18 and 29 years old in good health and CMV-seropositive.

J is TRBJ2-1 and V is TRBV5-1; TRBD2 is a possible D gene (5 bases). The CDR3 sequence is 12 residues long. Per the germline V gene, CDR1 is SGHRS and CDR2 is YFSETQ. Trimming shortened V by 0 bases and J by 7 bases, and 5 bases separated the two germline ends. The CDR3 DNA follows: TGCGCCAGCAGCTTGGGAGGGAATGAGCAGTTCTTC. It encodes CASSLGGNEQFF.

This clone has just one count. The gene calls are TRBV28 and TRBJ2-7; 9 bases line up with TRBD1. V shed 6 bases, J shed 1 base, and the junction held 7 bases outside the gene matches. Germline V gene lookup returns CDR1 MDHEN and CDR2 SYDVKM. The CDR3 runs to 15 residues. In DNA, the CDR3 is TGTGCCAGCAGCCCAGGACAGGGGTATTCCTACGAGCAGTACTTC. Residues: CASSPGQGYSYEQYF.

This rearrangement joins TRBV6-1 to TRBJ1-5, with D possibly being TRBD1 (6 bases). The CDR3 covers 16 residues. The germline V gene has CDR1 MNHNS and CDR2 SASEGT. Trimming stripped 3 bases from V and 5 bases from J, with 17 bases between. In nucleotides, the CDR3 is TGTGCCAGCAGTGAGCAGGGACAAGTAAGGTATCAGCCCCAGCATTTT. This encodes CASSEQGQVRYQPQHF.